Each of the 24 T cell receptor beta chains below was sequenced from the same sample in a study of radiotherapy plus CTLA-4 blockade in lung cancer. Profiling relied on immunoSEQ multiplex PCR, and the TCRdb table lists in-frame clones only, not all of them. The data show about 51,000 clones, with roughly 80% seen just once and 8.5% held by the top ten. This specimen was peripheral blood, taken from a patient treated with radiotherapy plus ipilimumab. The source of these receptors is a human donor with non-small cell lung cancer who had a complete response to radiotherapy plus ipilimumab.

The chain couples TRBV18 to TRBJ1-1; D is unclear. Per the germline V gene, CDR1 is KGHSH and CDR2 is LQKENI. Trimming left V 3 bases short and J 1 base short, with 6 bases between. This CDR3 region has 13 residues. CDR3 amino acids: CASSPGANTEAFF. DNA of the CDR3: TGTGCCAGCTCACCGGGAGCGAACACTGAAGCTTTCTTT.

This clone was detected only once. The chain carries TRBV25-1 and TRBJ2-5; D is possibly TRBD2 (6 bases). The tail of the sequence fits TRBJ2-7 better, so the J call may be wrong. From germline, CDR1 is MGHDK and CDR2 SYGVNS. This CDR3 has 13 amino acids. The CDR3 nucleotides are TGTGCCAGCAGTGACCGGGAGAACTACGAGCAGTACTTC. Residues: CASSDRENYEQYF.

The chain uses TRBV7-8 and TRBJ1-2; D might be TRBD1 (5 bases). This CDR3 spans 16 amino acids. Trimming removed 5 bases at V and 4 bases at J, with 20 bases between. Germline CDR1 is SGHVS and CDR2 is FQNEAQ. The CDR3 DNA reads TGTGCCAGCAGCGCACAGGTGGCCACTAAGGGCTATGGCTACACCTTC. It specifies CASSAQVATKGYGYTF.

This chain links TRBV14 with TRBJ2-1, with 7 positions matching TRBD1. The CDR3 runs to 17 residues. V shed 2 bases and J 0 bases; nucleotides not matched to a gene: 7. From germline, CDR1 is SGHDN and CDR2 FVKESK. CDR3 amino acids: CASSQRIRQGSYNEQFF. In DNA, the CDR3 is TGTGCCAGCAGCCAAAGAATTCGACAGGGCTCCTACAATGAGCAGTTCTTC.

V is TRBV7-8 and J is TRBJ2-1; TRBD1 might be the D (6 bases). CDR3 length equals 15 residues. V shed 5 bases and J shed 6 bases, with 17 bases lying between them. Germline-derived CDR1 and CDR2 are SGHVS and FQNEAQ. CDR3 sequence reads: CASSPGTSVINEQFF. The CDR3 nucleotides are TGTGCCAGCAGCCCCGGGACATCGGTTATCAATGAGCAGTTCTTC.

The V gene is TRBV2, the J gene TRBJ2-2; 8 nucleotides align to TRBD1. CDR1 and CDR2 (germline): SNHLY, FYNNEI. The trim removed 6 bases at V and 6 bases at J, leaving 15 bases unmatched. This CDR3 is 17 amino acids long. DNA for the CDR3: TGTGCCAGCAGGGGGGGTTCCGGACAGGGCAGGTCCGGGGAGCTGTTTTTT. Amino acids: CASRGGSGQGRSGELFF.

Note on this clone: The sample has other DNA sequences that encode this CDR3 too. The V and J genes are TRBV5-6 and TRBJ1-5, with D possibly being TRBD1 (6 bases). CDR3 length: 13 amino acids. Looked up from germline, CDR1 is SGHDT and CDR2 is YYEEEE. With 4 bases removed from V and 5 bases from J, the gap between germline ends came to 10 bases. The DNA for the CDR3 is TGTGCCAGCAGCCCACAGGGATATCAGCCCCAGCATTTT. It codes for CASSPQGYQPQHF.

This clone was recorded only once. The chain joins TRBV30 to TRBJ1-6, with 10 bases aligning to TRBD1. The germline gives CDR1 GTSNPN, CDR2 SVGIG (reference sequence). CDR3 size: 14 residues. V dropped 2 bases and J dropped 9; count of bases not matched to a gene: 4. The CDR3 DNA follows: TGTGCCTGGAGTACAGGACAGGGGGTTTCACCCCTCCACTTT. Translation gives CAWSTGQGVSPLHF. The full variable domain, with the rest looked up from reference TRBV30 and TRBJ1-6, is SQTIHQWPATLVQPVGSPLSLECTVEGTSNPNLYWYRQAAGRGLQLLFYSVGIGQISSEVPQNLSASRPQDRQFILSSKKLLLSDSGFYLCAWSTGQGVSPLHFGNGTRLTVT.

The CDR3 reads CASSRGQTNTEAFF. In DNA, the CDR3 is TGTGCCAGTAGTCGGGGACAAACGAACACTGAAGCTTTCTTT. J is TRBJ1-1 and V is TRBV19; D may be TRBD1 (6 bases). This CDR3 spans 14 amino acids. Germline CDR1 reads LNHDA; CDR2 reads SQIVND (reference sequence). Trimming removed 5 bases from V and 1 base from J, with 11 bases in between.

The chain couples TRBV4-3 to TRBJ2-1; 7 nucleotides agree with TRBD2. The germline V gene has CDR1 LGHNA and CDR2 YSLEER. The CDR3 totals 16 residues. The J segment lost 5 bases and the V segment lost 6 bases, leaving 13 bases of the junction unmatched. The CDR3 nucleotides are TGCGCCAGCAGTCGGGACTTGGCGGGAGCGAACAATGAGCAGTTCTTC. Its protein is CASSRDLAGANNEQFF.

This clone was counted a single time. The chain has TRBV5-6 and TRBJ2-1; TRBD2 matches 11 bases. Losses at the gene ends were 0 bases for V and 6 bases for J; bases not matched to a gene: 8. This CDR3 spans 17 amino acids. The germline gives CDR1 SGHDT, CDR2 YYEEEE. The CDR3: CASSLGSSGRTFNEQFF. CDR3 nucleotide sequence: TGTGCCAGCAGCTTGGGCTCTAGCGGGAGGACCTTCAATGAGCAGTTCTTC.

The chain couples TRBV9 to TRBJ2-7, with 9 positions matching TRBD2. Trimming took 0 bases from V and 6 from J; bases not matched to a gene: 7. This CDR3 region has 15 residues. Germline V gene data show CDR1 as SGDLS and CDR2 as YYNGEE. This CDR3 reads CASSVEAGGSTEQYF. The CDR3 coding sequence is TGTGCCAGCAGCGTAGAGGCGGGGGGGAGTACCGAGCAGTACTTC.

The rearrangement links TRBV28 to TRBJ2-2, with 7 bases matching TRBD1. The CDR3 sequence is 14 residues long. Per the germline V gene, CDR1 is MDHEN and CDR2 is SYDVKM. V lost 5 bases to trimming and J lost 2 bases; unmatched junction nucleotides: 2. CDR3 residues: CASSGTANTGELFF. DNA for the CDR3: TGTGCCAGCAGTGGGACAGCCAACACCGGGGAGCTGTTTTTT.

Judged by abundance, this clone is medium-sized. The CDR3, as DNA: TGTGCCAGCAGACTCGACAGGGTCCTGAACTATGGCTACACCTTC. Amino acids: CASRLDRVLNYGYTF. V usage is TRBV6-5 and J usage is TRBJ1-2; 7 bases agree with TRBD1. CDR3 length: 15 residues. Germline CDR1 reads MNHEY; CDR2 reads SVGAGI. Losses at the gene ends were 6 bases for V and 2 bases for J; bases not matched to a gene: 9.

This clone was picked up one time. This rearrangement joins TRBV19 to TRBJ2-5, with D unresolved. The CDR3 runs 13 residues. V shed 5 bases and J shed 5 bases, with 12 bases lying between them. Germline lookup yields CDR1 LNHDA and CDR2 SQIVND (reference sequence). The CDR3 nucleotides are TGTGCCAGTAGTGGCAACCCTGGCGAGACCCAGTACTTC. Its protein product is CASSGNPGETQYF.

The chain joins TRBV7-2 to TRBJ2-7; TRBD1 might be the D (7 bases). Germline V gives CDR1 SGHTA, CDR2 FQGNSA. This CDR3 is built from 14 residues. The V end was cut by 0 bases, the J end by 7 bases, with 13 bases between. CDR3 in amino acids: CASSLAGGAGEQYF. The CDR3 DNA reads TGTGCCAGCAGCTTAGCAGGGGGCGCGGGGGAGCAGTACTTC.

This clone has just a few counts. The chain is built from TRBV6-1 and TRBJ1-5; TRBD1 matches 9 bases. V lost 8 bases and J lost 4; bases outside the gene matches: 6. This CDR3 region has 14 residues. Germline CDR1 reads MNHNS; CDR2 reads SASEGT. The CDR3 sequence is CASVMTGGNQPQHF. The DNA for the CDR3 is TGTGCCAGCGTAATGACAGGGGGAAATCAGCCCCAGCATTTT.

This chain uses TRBV7-2 with TRBJ1-5; no firm D call. Deletions cut 5 bases from V and 0 bases from J, with 14 bases between. Germline loops: CDR1 SGHTA, CDR2 FQGNSA. CDR3 length: 16 residues. The CDR3 reads CASSPRGVDSNQPQHF. CDR3 nucleotide sequence: TGTGCCAGCAGCCCCCGGGGAGTCGATAGCAATCAGCCCCAGCATTTT.

This clone appeared a few times. The chain has TRBV4-1 and TRBJ2-7, with 10 bases that match TRBD1. The germline V gene has CDR1 MGHRA and CDR2 YSYEKL. Trimming took 2 bases from V and 5 from J; bases not matched to a gene: 6. The CDR3 covers 15 residues. CDR3 DNA sequence: TGCGCCAGCAGCCAAACCGGGACAGGGGACAACGAGCAGTACTTC. Translating gives CASSQTGTGDNEQYF.

The chain links TRBV14 to TRBJ2-3; 8 bases line up with TRBD2. In germline, CDR1 is SGHDN, CDR2 FVKESK. V shed 4 bases and J 2 bases; nucleotides not matched to a gene: 5. This CDR3 is 15 amino acids long. The CDR3 region is CASSPAGGDTDTQYF. CDR3 bases: TGTGCCAGCAGCCCCGCGGGAGGCGACACAGATACGCAGTATTTT.

The sample holds a few counts of this clone. The V and J genes are TRBV19 and TRBJ1-3; 10 positions agree with TRBD1. V was pared by 6 bases and J by 4 bases, with 12 bases of the junction left unmatched. Germline V gives CDR1 LNHDA, CDR2 SQIVND (reference sequence). The CDR3 extends over 17 amino acids. Here the CDR3 DNA reads TGTGCCAGTAGCCTCAGACAGGGGGCTATAACCGGAAACACCATATATTTT. Amino acids: CASSLRQGAITGNTIYF.

A remark on this clone: Distinct nucleotide sequences in the sample also encode this CDR3. This chain links TRBV6-5 with TRBJ2-7; D gene ambiguous. Germline values: CDR1 MNHEY, CDR2 SVGAGI. V was trimmed by 2 bases and J by 0 bases, leaving 8 bases between them. The CDR3 totals 14 residues. The CDR3 DNA reads TGTGCCAGCAGTTACGACTCTAACTCCTACGAGCAGTACTTC. Protein product: CASSYDSNSYEQYF.

V and J are TRBV5-1 and TRBJ2-3, with D perhaps matching TRBD1 (6 bases). Looked up from germline, CDR1 is SGHRS and CDR2 is YFSETQ. CDR3 size: 15 residues. V dropped 6 bases and J dropped 5 bases, with 19 bases sitting between them. This chain's CDR3 is CASTTTGTPGDTQYF. For the CDR3, the DNA is TGCGCCAGCACGACCACAGGGACCCCAGGAGATACGCAGTATTTT.

The chain links TRBV27 to TRBJ1-2; 9 bases match TRBD1. Trimming took 6 bases from V and 4 from J; bases not matched to a gene: 6. This CDR3 has 14 residues. Per germline, CDR1 MNHEY and CDR2 SMNVEV (reference sequence). The CDR3 DNA follows: TGTGCCAGCAGCCACCGGGACAGGGTCTATGGCTACACCTTC. It is translated as CASSHRDRVYGYTF.